The 30 T cell receptor beta chains reported below all come from one sample, sequenced in a study of Ad26.COV2.S vaccination and SARS-CoV-2 variants. Repertoires were generated with immunoSEQ multiplex PCR, while TCRdb's copy carries only in-frame clones and drops some. The sample lists 150,000 to 200,000 clones, roughly 89% occurring once. This sample comprised peripheral blood, obtained after recovery from COVID-19. These receptors were collected from a human donor who had recovered from COVID-19.

The chain joins TRBV3-1 (or the pseudogene TRBV3-2) to TRBJ2-1, with TRBD2 matching 12 bases. CDR1 is LGHDT, CDR2 YNNKEL, per germline (reference sequence). The CDR3 consists of 21 residues. The J segment lost 8 bases and the V segment lost 3 bases, leaving 23 bases of the junction unmatched. The CDR3 DNA is TGTGCCAGCAGCCAGTGGGCCACCCCCCGCGCTAGCGGGAGGGCAATGGATGAGCAGTTCTTC. Protein sequence: CASSQWATPRASGRAMDEQFF.

The chain combines TRBV11-2 with TRBJ2-3, with D tentatively TRBD1 (6 bases). The CDR3 runs 16 residues. V lost 6 bases to trimming and J lost 0 bases, with 16 bases between them. Germline V gene lookup returns CDR1 SGHAT and CDR2 FQNNGV. The CDR3, as DNA: TGTGCCAGCAGTTCGACAGGTTGGGTGAGCACAGATACGCAGTATTTT. It encodes CASSSTGWVSTDTQYF.

The chain couples TRBV9 to TRBJ1-1, with no clear D. Germline-derived CDR1 and CDR2 are SGDLS and YYNGEE. The CDR3 contains 15 residues. With 0 bases removed from V and 1 base from J, the gap between germline ends came to 10 bases. CDR3 sequence reads: CASSVAGSGNTEAFF. The CDR3, as DNA: TGTGCCAGCAGCGTAGCCGGGTCAGGGAACACTGAAGCTTTCTTT.

The rearrangement links TRBV4-2 to TRBJ2-7; the match to TRBD1 covers 11 bases. V gave up 7 bases and J gave up 7 bases; unmatched junction bases: 9. There are 14 residues in the CDR3. Germline values: CDR1 LGHNA, CDR2 YNFKEQ. DNA for the CDR3: TGTGCCAGCACCCCGGACAGGGGGCGGGGAGAGCAGTACTTC. Translation gives CASTPDRGRGEQYF.

The table lists this clone with a count of one. The chain has TRBV11-2 and TRBJ2-5; 9 nucleotides agree with TRBD2. V shed 4 bases and J 5 bases; nucleotides not matched to a gene: 14. Germline V gene lookup returns CDR1 SGHAT and CDR2 FQNNGV. This CDR3 is built from 17 residues. CDR3 residues: CASSWPRAGGDRETQYF. CDR3 sequence (DNA): TGTGCCAGCAGCTGGCCTAGAGCGGGGGGCGACCGGGAGACCCAGTACTTC.

There are a few counts of this clone. The chain uses TRBV6-4 and TRBJ2-3, with D possibly matching TRBD1 (5 bases). Trimming pared 4 bases from V and 3 bases from J, leaving 11 bases between. The CDR3 has 14 amino acids. Per germline, CDR1 MRHNA and CDR2 SNTAGT. The DNA for the CDR3 is TGTGCCAGCAGTGCCCAGGGTTCGACAGATACGCAGTATTTT. As protein: CASSAQGSTDTQYF.

This clone was found once. CDR3 DNA: TGTGCCAGCAGTTTAGGTGGGCAGGGTGGTTCACCCCTCCACTTT. Translation: CASSLGGQGGSPLHF. The chain has TRBV27 and TRBJ1-6, with a tentative D call TRBD1 (5 bases). V was cut by 2 bases and J by 9 bases, with 14 bases left in between. The germline gives CDR1 MNHEY, CDR2 SMNVEV (reference sequence). The CDR3 runs to 15 residues.

The V call is TRBV20-1, the J call TRBJ1-3; D remains ambiguous. The germline V and J ends were trimmed by 3 bases and 4 bases, with 10 bases remaining between them. The CDR3 is made up of 13 amino acids. Germline V gene lookup returns CDR1 DFQATT and CDR2 SNEGSKA (reference sequence). DNA for the CDR3: TGCAGTGCTAGTATCAGAAGGGGAAACACCATATATTTT. Translating it yields CSASIRRGNTIYF.

The rearrangement uses TRBV10-3 and TRBJ1-2; 7 bases line up with TRBD1. With V trimmed by 4 bases and J by 2 bases, 4 bases remained unmatched. The CDR3 extends over 14 amino acids. Germline loops: CDR1 ENHRY, CDR2 SYGVKD. In DNA form, the CDR3 reads TGTGCCATCAGTGGGGGGACAGTCAACTATGGCTACACCTTC. Translating it yields CAISGGTVNYGYTF.

This chain connects TRBV19 to TRBJ2-7; no reliable D call. Trimming left V 11 bases short and J 2 bases short, with 13 bases between. Germline V gene sequence: CDR1 LNHDA, CDR2 SQIVND (reference sequence). The CDR3 sequence is 12 residues long. The CDR3 DNA follows: TGTGCCTCCGGTGGGCGCACCTACGAGCAGTACTTC. This translates into CASGGRTYEQYF.

The gene calls are TRBV20-1 and TRBJ1-1; no firm D call. The CDR3 is 12 residues long. V lost 3 bases and J 1 base, leaving 6 bases between the germline ends. The germline V gene encodes CDR1 DFQATT and CDR2 SNEGSKA (reference sequence). CDR3 in DNA: TGCAGTGCTAGTGGTGGGAACACTGAAGCTTTCTTT. This encodes CSASGGNTEAFF.

This chain connects TRBV5-1 to TRBJ1-1; D unresolved. Trimming shortened V by 4 bases and J by 6 bases, and 13 bases separated the two germline ends. The CDR3 length is 13 residues. The germline CDR1 and CDR2 sequences are SGHRS and YFSETQ. In DNA form, the CDR3 reads TGCGCCAGCAGCACCGAAGGGTGGGCTGAAGCTTTCTTT. Its protein is CASSTEGWAEAFF.

This clone was detected a few times. The chain joins TRBV6-6 to TRBJ1-5; no reliable D call. CDR1 MNHNY and CDR2 SVGAGI come from the germline V gene (reference sequence). V lost 7 bases and J 3 bases, leaving 16 bases between the germline ends. There are 15 residues in the CDR3. The CDR3, as DNA: TGTGCCAGCATAGAGGGCGCAATGTACAATCAGCCCCAGCATTTT. Translating gives CASIEGAMYNQPQHF.

The chain combines TRBV9 with TRBJ1-1; 7 bases map to TRBD1. CDR3 size: 14 residues. The germline V gene has CDR1 SGDLS and CDR2 YYNGEE. V lost 0 bases and J lost 6; bases outside the gene matches: 5. As DNA, the CDR3 is TGTGCCAGCAGCGTAGCCGACAGGGTGGCTGAAGCTTTCTTT. Translated: CASSVADRVAEAFF.

The V call is TRBV11-3, the J call TRBJ2-5; possibly TRBD1 for D (6 bases). Looked up from germline, CDR1 is SGHNT and CDR2 is YENEEA. V lost 5 bases and J 4 bases, leaving 11 bases between the germline ends. The CDR3 runs to 13 residues. Written as DNA, the CDR3 is TGTGCCAGCAGCCAGGTCAGGGGAGAGACCCAGTACTTC. Residues: CASSQVRGETQYF.

CDR3 nucleotide sequence: TGTGCCACCAGTGATTTGAGTAAGGGCCGGGAGACCCAGTACTTC. Amino acid sequence: CATSDLSKGRETQYF. The V and J genes are TRBV24-1 and TRBJ2-5; no clear D. This CDR3 has 15 residues. Trimming removed 0 bases at V and 5 bases at J, with 12 bases between. CDR1 is KGHDR and CDR2 is SFDVKD in the germline V gene.

The CDR3 sequence is CASGPSRTGAEAFF. The DNA for the CDR3 is TGTGCCAGCGGTCCCTCGCGGACAGGAGCGGAAGCTTTCTTT. The chain links TRBV7-9 to TRBJ1-1; 7 nucleotides match TRBD1. V trimming: 8 bases; J trimming: 8 bases; junction bases outside the gene matches: 14. Germline loops: CDR1 SEHNR, CDR2 FQNEAQ (reference sequence). The CDR3 covers 14 residues.

The rearrangement uses TRBV5-6 and TRBJ2-7; the D is unclear. The CDR3 has 14 residues. V lost 3 bases and J lost 2, with 12 bases in between. The germline gives CDR1 SGHDT, CDR2 YYEEEE. The CDR3, as DNA: TGTGCCAGCAGCTCCACTGGGGAAGCCTACGAGCAGTACTTC. Amino acids: CASSSTGEAYEQYF.

V gene TRBV2 combines with J gene TRBJ1-5; D is ambiguous. Germline loops: CDR1 SNHLY, CDR2 FYNNEI. This CDR3 is built from 13 residues. V lost 6 bases to trimming and J lost 5 bases, with 11 bases between them. The CDR3 protein is CASSPRPDQPQHF. The DNA of the CDR3 is TGTGCCAGCAGCCCTCGCCCCGATCAGCCCCAGCATTTT.

This sequence joins TRBV11-3 and TRBJ2-3; a possible D gene is TRBD2 (6 bases). Trimming took off 5 bases at V and 6 bases at J, with 18 bases between the two ends. The CDR3 contains 15 residues. Germline CDR1 is SGHNT and CDR2 is YENEEA. The CDR3 DNA follows: TGTGCCAGCAGCATGGGACTGCACCAATCCGATACGCAGTATTTT. Translation gives CASSMGLHQSDTQYF.

The gene calls are TRBV28 and TRBJ2-7, with D hard to call. CDR1 and CDR2 (germline): MDHEN, SYDVKM. The CDR3 totals 11 residues. The germline V and J ends were trimmed by 4 bases and 13 bases, with 14 bases remaining between them. The CDR3 loop reads CASSSADPKYF. The CDR3 bases are TGTGCCAGCAGTTCCGCGGACCCTAAATACTTC.

This clone came up once. V is TRBV6-5 and J is TRBJ2-1; D possibly uses TRBD1 or TRBD2 (5 bases each). Germline V gene data show CDR1 as MNHEY and CDR2 as SVGAGI. The CDR3 is 12 residues long. V was clipped by 8 bases and J by 6 bases, with 11 bases between them. In DNA, the CDR3 is TGTGCCAGCTGGGGTGGGGGCAATGAGCAGTTCTTC. Protein: CASWGGGNEQFF.

The V and J genes are TRBV5-1 and TRBJ2-7; TRBD1 or TRBD2 may be the D gene (5 bases each). The CDR3 is 12 amino acids. V was pared by 7 bases and J by 5 bases, with 13 bases between. Germline V gene data show CDR1 as SGHRS and CDR2 as YFSETQ. CDR3 nucleotides: TGCGCCAGCGGGACCCATCAGAACGAGCAGTACTTC. Encoded protein: CASGTHQNEQYF.

The J gene is TRBJ2-1, the V gene TRBV27; 7 bases are a match to TRBD1. Germline trimming cut 5 bases from V and 16 bases from J; bases unmatched to any gene: 11. CDR3 length: 12 amino acids. CDR1 is MNHEY and CDR2 is SMNVEV in the germline V gene (reference sequence). The CDR3 DNA is TGTGCCAGCAGTAGAACACGGGACAGTAAATTCTTC. It translates to CASSRTRDSKFF.

The rearrangement links TRBV18 to TRBJ2-2; D gene ambiguous. The CDR3 loop spans 14 amino acids. Between the trimmed V and J ends, which lost 6 bases and 5 bases, there was a span of 13 bases. The germline V gene encodes CDR1 KGHSH and CDR2 LQKENI. The CDR3 DNA follows: TGTGCCAGCTCTCCAGGCCAGAATACCGGGGAGCTGTTTTTT. Protein sequence: CASSPGQNTGELFF.

The chain is built from TRBV9 and TRBJ1-1; tentative D call: TRBD1 (5 bases). Germline V gives CDR1 SGDLS, CDR2 YYNGEE. CDR3 length equals 14 residues. Deletions cut 4 bases from V and 0 bases from J, with 10 bases between. CDR3 sequence reads: CASSPRTLNTEAFF. DNA for the CDR3: TGTGCCAGCAGCCCCCGGACACTGAACACTGAAGCTTTCTTT.

The chain carries TRBV27 and TRBJ2-7; D is possibly TRBD1 (6 bases). This CDR3 region has 14 residues. From germline, CDR1 is MNHEY and CDR2 SMNVEV (reference sequence). The ends were cut back, 0 bases at V and 4 bases at J, with 10 bases in the middle. The CDR3 DNA follows: TGTGCCAGCAGTTTATCGGGGGCGTTGTACGAGCAGTACTTC. It encodes CASSLSGALYEQYF.

The chain is built from TRBV28 and TRBJ2-5; possibly TRBD2 for D (6 bases). Germline CDR1 is MDHEN and CDR2 is SYDVKM. This CDR3 has 15 residues. V gave up 1 base and J gave up 3 bases, with 12 bases separating them. CDR3 DNA sequence: TGTGCCAGCAGTTTATTTGGAGGAGGGAAAGAGACCCAGTACTTC. Translated: CASSLFGGGKETQYF. Variable domain in full (rest from reference TRBV28 and TRBJ2-5): DVKVTQSSRYLVKRTGEKVFLECVQDMDHENMFWYRQDPGLGLRLIYFSYDVKMKEKGDIPEGYSVSREKKERFSLILESASTNQTSMYLCASSLFGGGKETQYFGPGTRLLVL.

J is TRBJ1-3 and V is TRBV12-3 or TRBV12-4; tentative D call: TRBD1 (5 bases). The CDR3 has 13 residues. Trimming removed 6 bases from V and 4 bases from J, with 10 bases in between. The CDR3 sequence is CASSLDTGNTIYF. Here the CDR3 DNA reads TGTGCCAGCAGCTTGGACACGGGAAACACCATATATTTT.

The chain joins TRBV10-3 to TRBJ1-6, with D perhaps matching TRBD1 (5 bases). The germline V and J ends were trimmed by 6 bases and 8 bases, with 14 bases remaining between them. The germline CDR1 and CDR2 sequences are ENHRY and SYGVKD. CDR3 size: 14 residues. CDR3 protein: CAIRGPSVDSPLHF. The CDR3 nucleotides read TGTGCCATCAGGGGACCGTCTGTTGATTCACCCCTCCACTTT.